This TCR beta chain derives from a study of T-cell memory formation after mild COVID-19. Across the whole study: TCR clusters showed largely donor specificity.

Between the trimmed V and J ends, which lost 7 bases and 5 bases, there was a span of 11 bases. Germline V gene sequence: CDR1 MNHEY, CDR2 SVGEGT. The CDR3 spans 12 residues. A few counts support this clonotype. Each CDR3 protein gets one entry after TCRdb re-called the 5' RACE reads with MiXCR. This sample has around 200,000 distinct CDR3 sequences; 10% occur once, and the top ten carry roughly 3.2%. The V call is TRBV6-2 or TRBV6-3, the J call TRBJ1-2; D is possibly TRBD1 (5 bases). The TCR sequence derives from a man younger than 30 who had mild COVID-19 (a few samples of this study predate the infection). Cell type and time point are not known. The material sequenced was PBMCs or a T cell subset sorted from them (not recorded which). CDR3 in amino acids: CASKQSGYGYTF. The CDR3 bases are TGTGCCAGCAAGCAATCAGGGTATGGCTACACCTTC.